The 25 T cell receptor beta chains presented below share a single source sample, sequenced in a study of beta chain features in type 1 diabetes. The entirety of the isolated RNA underwent reverse transcription, so expressed TCRB transcripts were sequenced. Only in-frame clones appear in the TCRdb table, and some are missing; sequencing was by immunoSEQ multiplex PCR. The sample lists about 150,000 clones, roughly 10% occurring once. Sample: central memory CD4+ T cells from blood. These receptors were obtained from a man aged 18 to 29 in good health.

V is TRBV5-4 and J is TRBJ2-4, with TRBD2 matching 7 bases. The J segment lost 0 bases and the V segment lost 4 bases, leaving 1 base of the junction unmatched. The V gene's germline CDR1 is SGHNT and CDR2 YYREEE (reference sequence). The CDR3 totals 14 residues. In nucleotides, the CDR3 is TGTGCCAGCAGCGGCGGGGGAGCCAAAAACATTCAGTACTTC. Its translation: CASSGGGAKNIQYF.

The chain has TRBV7-9 and TRBJ2-1; D might be TRBD2 (5 bases). V lost 3 bases to trimming and J lost 5 bases, with 14 bases between them. The CDR3 is 15 amino acids. Germline CDR1 SEHNR, CDR2 FQNEAQ (reference sequence). CDR3 protein: CASSFAGLPNNEQFF. CDR3 bases: TGTGCCAGCAGCTTTGCGGGTCTTCCCAACAATGAGCAGTTCTTC.

This clone has just a few counts. This same CDR3 is encoded by further DNA sequences in the sample. The chain is built from TRBV28 and TRBJ1-4, with D hard to call. The CDR3 is 12 residues long. V shed 1 base and J shed 8 bases, with 5 bases lying between them. CDR1 is MDHEN, CDR2 SYDVKM, per germline. Here the CDR3 reads CASSLSGEKLFF. The CDR3 DNA reads as TGTGCCAGCAGTTTATCTGGGGAAAAACTGTTTTTT.

There are many counts of this clone. This chain joins TRBV7-2 and TRBJ2-7, with 9 bases aligning to TRBD1. The J segment lost 3 bases and the V segment lost 5 bases, leaving 8 bases of the junction unmatched. The CDR3 totals 15 residues. Germline CDR1 reads SGHTA; CDR2 reads FQGNSA. The CDR3: CASSGPGTGLYEQYF. CDR3 nucleotides: TGTGCCAGCAGCGGACCCGGGACAGGGCTCTACGAGCAGTACTTC.

The rearrangement links TRBV7-2 to TRBJ2-3; D not certain. V lost 2 bases to trimming and J lost 3 bases, with 9 bases between them. CDR1 SGHTA and CDR2 FQGNSA come from the germline V gene. This CDR3 spans 14 amino acids. For the CDR3, the DNA is TGTGCCAGCAGCTTACCGCCCCTAACAGATACGCAGTATTTT. Protein sequence: CASSLPPLTDTQYF.

There are a few counts of this clone. The chain carries TRBV15 and TRBJ2-3; 7 nucleotides match TRBD2. V lost 0 bases, J lost 6 bases, and 15 bases stayed unmatched. Germline V gene data show CDR1 as LNHNV and CDR2 as YYDKDF (reference sequence). The CDR3 has 18 amino acids. CDR3 sequence reads: CATSRDASSGTLRDTQYF. CDR3 bases: TGTGCCACCAGCAGAGATGCGTCTAGCGGTACCTTAAGGGATACGCAGTATTTT.

This clone was recorded a few times. The gene calls are TRBV29-1 and TRBJ1-2, with TRBD1 identical over 8 bases. The CDR3 consists of 13 residues. The V gene end was trimmed by 4 bases and the J gene end by 4 bases; junction bases not matched to a gene: 5. The germline V gene encodes CDR1 SQVTM and CDR2 ANQGSEA. This CDR3 is CSVGTGMGYGYTF. The CDR3 DNA reads as TGCAGCGTTGGGACAGGGATGGGCTATGGCTACACCTTC.

This clone turned up a few times. This chain uses TRBV4-2 with TRBJ2-7; TRBD2 is a possible D gene (6 bases). CDR1 and CDR2 (germline): LGHNA, YNFKEQ. The CDR3 loop spans 13 amino acids. Trimming removed 3 bases at V and 6 bases at J, with 12 bases between. CDR3 DNA sequence: TGTGCCAGCAGCCAGGTAGAGGGACTCGAGCAGTACTTC. It translates to CASSQVEGLEQYF.

This clone was seen a few times. The chain joins TRBV29-1 to TRBJ1-2; 12 nucleotides align to TRBD1. The CDR3 is 13 residues long. V shed 4 bases, J shed 6 bases, and the junction held 3 bases outside the gene matches. Germline lookup yields CDR1 SQVTM and CDR2 ANQGSEA. CDR3 region: CSVVGQGADGYTF. CDR3 sequence (DNA): TGCAGCGTTGTGGGACAGGGGGCAGATGGCTACACCTTC. The full variable domain, in which reference TRBV29-1 and TRBJ1-2 provide the parts outside the CDR3, is SAVISQKPSRDICQRGTSLTIQCQVDSQVTMMFWYRQQPGQSLTLIATANQGSEATYESGFVIDKFPISRPNLTFSTLTVSNMSPEDSSIYLCSVVGQGADGYTFGSGTRLTVV.

The chain recombines TRBV7-2 with TRBJ2-1; either TRBD1 or TRBD2 may supply D (5 bases each). The CDR3 is 14 residues long. Trimming stripped 3 bases from V and 7 bases from J, with 13 bases between. Germline V CDR1 and CDR2: SGHTA, FQGNSA. For the CDR3, the DNA is TGTGCCAGCAGCTTCGGGACCAAAACAAATGAGCAGTTCTTC. Residues: CASSFGTKTNEQFF.

V gene TRBV15 combines with J gene TRBJ1-1; a weak D match, TRBD1 (5 bases). CDR3 length: 15 amino acids. Germline CDR1 LNHNV, CDR2 YYDKDF (reference sequence). V gave up 0 bases and J gave up 9 bases, with 17 bases separating them. CDR3 sequence reads: CATSRDMGIGHKAFF. The CDR3 DNA reads as TGTGCCACCAGCAGAGATATGGGGATCGGACACAAAGCTTTCTTT.

The table lists this clone with many counts. The rearrangement uses TRBV27 and TRBJ2-7; D may be TRBD2 (7 bases). The germline V gene encodes CDR1 MNHEY and CDR2 SMNVEV (reference sequence). The CDR3 loop spans 15 amino acids. Trimming removed 3 bases at V and 2 bases at J, with 14 bases between. The CDR3 DNA reads as TGTGCCAGCAGTTTGAGGGGGGGCGCTCCCTACGAGCAGTACTTC. Translated: CASSLRGGAPYEQYF.

In this sample, this clone turned up a few times. The chain has TRBV29-1 and TRBJ2-1; unclear D gene. CDR3 length: 13 amino acids. The germline V gene has CDR1 SQVTM and CDR2 ANQGSEA. Trimming cost V 7 bases and J 5 bases, with 15 bases left between them. CDR3 amino acids: CSALRTRDNEQFF. CDR3 coding DNA: TGCAGCGCCCTGAGGACCAGAGACAATGAGCAGTTCTTC.

The V call is TRBV11-2, the J call TRBJ2-6; D ambiguous. CDR3 size: 15 residues. V lost 5 bases, J lost 0 bases, and 8 bases lay in between. Germline V gene sequence: CDR1 SGHAT, CDR2 FQNNGV. DNA for the CDR3: TGTGCCAGCAGCCAACCAGGCTCTGGGGCCAACGTCCTGACTTTC. The encoded protein is CASSQPGSGANVLTF.

A few counts support this clone. This sequence joins TRBV5-6 and TRBJ2-1; D remains ambiguous. The V gene lost 4 bases and the J gene lost 4 bases, with 6 bases spanning the gap. There are 12 residues in the CDR3. CDR1 and CDR2 from the germline V gene are SGHDT and YYEEEE. CDR3 DNA: TGTGCCAGCAGCCGTGAATACAATGAGCAGTTCTTC. Its translation is CASSREYNEQFF.

This clone was counted between two and nine times. The chain is built from TRBV7-2 and TRBJ2-3; 9 bases match TRBD2. Trimming at V came to 5 bases and at J to 7 bases, leaving 16 bases not matched to a gene. Germline V CDR1 and CDR2: SGHTA, FQGNSA. The CDR3 is 17 residues long. CDR3 loop: CASSPSWGGGVMNTQYF. As DNA, the CDR3 is TGTGCCAGCAGCCCTTCGTGGGGCGGGGGGGTTATGAATACGCAGTATTTT.

This clone was detected many times. The gene calls are TRBV29-1 and TRBJ1-2; D possibly corresponds to TRBD1 (6 bases). V lost 6 bases to trimming and J lost 0 bases, with 23 bases between them. The CDR3 is 17 residues long. Germline values: CDR1 SQVTM, CDR2 ANQGSEA. CDR3 nucleotide sequence: TGCAGCGTCACCCCTCAGGCGGGGGCCCCAGCTAACTATGGCTACACCTTC. Amino acid sequence: CSVTPQAGAPANYGYTF.

This clone showed up just a few times. The rearrangement joins TRBV7-3 to TRBJ2-5; D not resolved. V dropped 2 bases and J dropped 4 bases, with 8 bases sitting between them. This CDR3 region has 13 residues. Germline CDR1 is SGHTA and CDR2 is FQGTGA. As DNA, the CDR3 is TGTGCCAGCAGCTTAGGGATCCGAGAGACCCAGTACTTC. Amino acid sequence: CASSLGIRETQYF.

The rearrangement links TRBV5-1 to TRBJ2-1; D not resolved. This CDR3 comprises 13 residues. Germline lookup yields CDR1 SGHRS and CDR2 YFSETQ. The V end lost 5 bases, the J end lost 9 bases, and 15 bases lay between the germline ends. This CDR3 is CASSYSLLGEQFF. Here the CDR3 DNA reads TGCGCCAGCAGTTACTCCTTATTGGGTGAGCAGTTCTTC.

This rearrangement joins TRBV6-6 to TRBJ1-5; perhaps TRBD1 as D (5 bases). Trimming stripped 7 bases from V and 4 bases from J, with 14 bases between. This CDR3 has 14 amino acids. Germline loops: CDR1 MNHNY, CDR2 SVGAGI (reference sequence). The DNA of the CDR3 is TGTGCCAGCACCTACCAGGGAACAAATCAGCCCCAGCATTTT. This sequence encodes CASTYQGTNQPQHF.

The J gene is TRBJ2-1, the V gene TRBV30; unclear D gene. The V end lost 5 bases, the J end lost 4 bases, and 6 bases lay between the germline ends. The CDR3 consists of 11 residues. CDR1 is GTSNPN and CDR2 is SVGIG in the germline V gene (reference sequence). The CDR3 nucleotides are TGTGCCTGGCAAGGATACAATGAGCAGTTCTTC. It yields the protein CAWQGYNEQFF.

This clone was seen repeatedly, ten times or more. J is TRBJ2-6 and V is TRBV9; tentatively, D is TRBD1 (6 bases). V was shortened by 3 bases and J by 0 bases, with 10 bases between the two germline ends. The CDR3 runs to 16 residues. Germline V gene sequence: CDR1 SGDLS, CDR2 YYNGEE. The CDR3 is CASSGRGPSGANVLTF. DNA for the CDR3: TGTGCCAGCAGCGGCAGGGGCCCCTCTGGGGCCAACGTCCTGACTTTC.

This clone was counted between two and nine times. J is TRBJ1-2 and V is TRBV7-8; no reliable D call. Germline assignment: CDR1 SGHVS and CDR2 FQNEAQ. This CDR3 is 13 amino acids long. The ends were cut back, 0 bases at V and 6 bases at J, with 8 bases in the middle. CDR3 in DNA: TGTGCCAGCAGCTTAGCTCAAGGTGATGGCTACACCTTC. Protein: CASSLAQGDGYTF.

J is TRBJ1-2 and V is TRBV9; D is ambiguous. The ends were cut back, 0 bases at V and 8 bases at J, with 17 bases in the middle. CDR3 size: 15 residues. Germline CDR1 SGDLS, CDR2 YYNGEE. CDR3 in DNA: TGTGCCAGCAGCGTAGGTGGCGGCGTTATCGGCGGCTACACCTTC. Translating it yields CASSVGGGVIGGYTF.

V usage is TRBV14 and J usage is TRBJ1-3; D not certain. The germline V gene has CDR1 SGHDN and CDR2 FVKESK. The CDR3 runs 14 residues. V was clipped by 1 base and J by 5 bases, with 9 bases between them. The CDR3 DNA reads TGTGCCAGCAGCCAAGGGAGTATAAGAAACACCATATATTTT. Translating it yields CASSQGSIRNTIYF.